These 10 T cell receptor beta chains came from one sample sequenced in a study of blood T cell repertoires in COVID-19. Method: immunoSEQ multiplex PCR; TCRdb's copy keeps in-frame clones and lacks some. The table has 250,000 to 300,000 clones, about 88% seen once. Material for sequencing was peripheral blood. The receptor source for this set is a man in his late teens or twenties with active or convalescent COVID-19.

The V call is TRBV2, the J call TRBJ1-1; D uncertain. V was cut by 7 bases and J by 7 bases, with 19 bases left in between. CDR1 SNHLY and CDR2 FYNNEI come from the germline V gene. This CDR3 is 14 amino acids long. The chain's CDR3 is CASTEKVGRDEAFF. The DNA for the CDR3 is TGTGCCAGCACCGAAAAAGTGGGCAGAGATGAAGCTTTCTTT. The full variable domain, rest sourced from reference TRBV2 and TRBJ1-1, is EPEVTQTPSHQVTQMGQEVILRCVPISNHLYFYWYRQILGQKVEFLVSFYNNEISEKSEIFDDQFSVERPDGSNFTLKIRSTKLEDSAMYFCASTEKVGRDEAFFGQGTRLTVV.

The rearrangement joins TRBV6-5 to TRBJ1-6; D unresolved. CDR3 size: 15 residues. The germline V and J ends were trimmed by 4 bases and 0 bases, with 7 bases remaining between them. The germline V gene has CDR1 MNHEY and CDR2 SVGAGI. CDR3 sequence (DNA): TGTGCCAGCAGTTCTCACAGCTCCTATAATTCACCCCTCCACTTT. Protein product: CASSSHSSYNSPLHF.

The chain couples TRBV12-2 to TRBJ2-1; TRBD2, as called in the table, went unchecked against the DNA. TRBV12-2 corresponds to a pseudogene. The CDR3 is 15 amino acids. CDR3 coding DNA: TGTGCAAGTCGCTTAGATCCTAGCGAATACAATGAGCAGTTCTTC. This codes for CASRLDPSEYNEQFF.

The chain uses TRBV25-1 and TRBJ1-4; D is uncertain. Germline V gene data show CDR1 as MGHDK and CDR2 as SYGVNS. V was trimmed by 5 bases and J by 0 bases, leaving 13 bases between them. The CDR3 is made up of 16 amino acids. DNA for the CDR3: TGTGCCAGCAGTAGACTGACGGTTGCAACTAATGAAAAACTGTTTTTT. Translation: CASSRLTVATNEKLFF. Filled out from reference TRBV25-1 and TRBJ1-4, the complete variable domain reads EADIYQTPRYLVIGTGKKITLECSQTMGHDKMYWYQQDPGMELHLIHYSYGVNSTEKGDLSSESTVSRIRTEHFPLTLESARPSHTSQYLCASSRLTVATNEKLFFGSGTQLSVL.

The chain links TRBV5-1 to TRBJ1-1, with a possible D match to TRBD1 (5 bases). The V gene's germline CDR1 is SGHRS and CDR2 YFSETQ. The V gene lost 6 bases and the J gene lost 1 base, with 13 bases spanning the gap. The CDR3 length is 14 residues. The CDR3 spells CASTGGAGNTEAFF. The CDR3 DNA is TGCGCCAGCACGGGCGGGGCGGGGAACACTGAAGCTTTCTTT.

This clone appeared a few times. The V gene is TRBV11-3, the J gene TRBJ1-4; maybe TRBD1 (6 bases). V was cut by 4 bases and J by 5 bases, with 20 bases left in between. Germline V gene lookup returns CDR1 SGHNT and CDR2 YENEEA. The CDR3 covers 17 residues. The CDR3 spells CASSSAIQGRRNEKLFF. CDR3 nucleotides: TGTGCCAGCAGCTCCGCAATCCAGGGGCGGAGGAATGAAAAACTGTTTTTT.

This clone was counted between two and nine times. This sequence joins TRBV10-2 and TRBJ2-7, with TRBD1 matching 7 bases. Trimming took 6 bases from V and 3 from J; bases not matched to a gene: 2. CDR3 length: 12 residues. Germline CDR1 reads WSHSY; CDR2 reads SAAADI. CDR3 sequence: CASSRDSYEQYF. CDR3 nucleotides: TGCGCCAGCAGCCGGGACAGCTACGAGCAGTACTTC.

The chain uses TRBV11-2 and TRBJ1-2, with TRBD1 identical over 7 bases. CDR3 size: 13 residues. Germline V CDR1 and CDR2: SGHAT, FQNNGV. J lost 8 bases, V lost 3 bases, and 6 bases had no gene match. This chain's CDR3 is CASSFPQGRGYTF. CDR3 nucleotide sequence: TGTGCCAGCAGCTTTCCACAGGGGAGGGGCTACACCTTC.

The chain employs TRBV7-2 and TRBJ2-2; no definite D call. V was clipped by 4 bases and J by 7 bases, with 7 bases between them. In germline, CDR1 is SGHTA, CDR2 FQGNSA. This CDR3 contains 12 residues. CDR3 coding DNA: TGTGCCAGCAGCTCTCGCGGCGGGGAGCTGTTTTTT. Its protein product is CASSSRGGELFF. The variable domain in full, completed from reference TRBV7-2 and TRBJ2-2, reads GAGVSQSPSNKVTEKGKDVELRCDPISGHTALYWYRQSLGQGLEFLIYFQGNSAPDKSGLPSDRFSAERTGGSVSTLTIQRTQQEDSAVYLCASSSRGGELFFGEGSRLTVL.

The chain combines TRBV5-6 with TRBJ2-4, with TRBD1 matching over 10 bases. Germline CDR1 SGHDT, CDR2 YYEEEE. The CDR3 is made up of 18 amino acids. V was pared by 0 bases and J by 1 base, with 7 bases of the junction left unmatched. The CDR3 DNA reads TGTGCCAGCAGCTTGGTAGGACAGGGGGTTAAGGCCAAAAACATTCAGTACTTC. This sequence encodes CASSLVGQGVKAKNIQYF.